This T cell receptor beta chain came from a study of cytomegalovirus exposure and HLA in healthy donors. Study summary: The roughly 670 first-cohort repertoires shared a platform with the 120 or so validation repertoires, as reported in a later analysis. Study results and limitations: The investigators catalogued about 170 TCR beta chains as cytomegalovirus-associated.

As to this clone: Its antigen remains unknown.

This CDR3 has 17 amino acids. V dropped 2 bases and J dropped 4 bases, with 17 bases sitting between them. Germline CDR1 and CDR2: MNHEY and SMNVEV (reference sequence). Clones were read by immunoSEQ multiplex PCR, and TCRdb kept only the in-frame ones, dropping some. Here the sample spans some 110,000 clones, 90% to 95% being singletons. The sequence was collected from a young woman in good health and CMV-seronegative. Sequencing was performed on PBMCs. The chain links TRBV27 to TRBJ2-2; D might be TRBD2 (6 bases). In nucleotides, the CDR3 is TGTGCCAGCAGTTTAGGAACGGGAGCGGCGGGCACCGGGGAGCTGTTTTTT. It is translated as CASSLGTGAAGTGELFF.